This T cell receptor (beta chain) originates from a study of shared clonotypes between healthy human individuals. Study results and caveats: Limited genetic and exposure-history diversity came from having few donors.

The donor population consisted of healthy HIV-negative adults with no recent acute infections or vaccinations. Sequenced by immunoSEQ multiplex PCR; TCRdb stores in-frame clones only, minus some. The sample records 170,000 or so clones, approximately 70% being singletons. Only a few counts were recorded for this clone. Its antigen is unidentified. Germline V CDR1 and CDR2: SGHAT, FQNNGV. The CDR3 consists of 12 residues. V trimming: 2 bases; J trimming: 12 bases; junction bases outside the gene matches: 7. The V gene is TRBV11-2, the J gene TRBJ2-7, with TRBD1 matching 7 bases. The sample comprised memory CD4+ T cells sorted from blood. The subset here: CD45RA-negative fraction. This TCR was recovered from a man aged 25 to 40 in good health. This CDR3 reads CASSLNHRGVYF. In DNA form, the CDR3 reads TGTGCCAGCAGCTTAAACCACAGGGGCGTGTACTTC.